This TCR beta chain comes out of a study of T cell repertoires in cytomegalovirus infection. Study at large: In the study, CMV epitopes included recently identified HLA-C-restricted and well-studied HLA-B-restricted ones.

There are 12 residues in the CDR3. The ends were cut back, 5 bases at V and 9 bases at J, with 11 bases in the middle. Germline loops: CDR1 SGHVS, CDR2 FNYEAQ. This clonotype has more than one count but fewer than ten. Its antigen is currently unknown. TCRdb called the reads again in MiXCR, with one record for every CDR3 protein. The sample lists about 900,000 distinct CDR3 sequences, 31% occurring once. General study findings and limits: HLA-C-restricted CMV-specific TCR beta clonotypes were dominant in the ex vivo response.

V gene TRBV7-6 combines with J gene TRBJ2-1; D unclear. The sample was cultured CD8+ T cells from PBMCs, taken from culture after CMV antigen stimulation. The clonotype was recovered from a human donor in good health (CMV status not recorded). Some clones in this sample may be carry-over from other donors' samples. CDR3 region: CASSLYGGEQFF. Written as DNA, the CDR3 is TGTGCCAGCAGCCTGTATGGTGGTGAGCAGTTCTTC. The complete variable domain, with remaining parts taken from reference TRBV7-6 and TRBJ2-1, reads GAGVSQSPRYKVTKRGQDVALRCDPISGHVSLYWYRQALGQGPEFLTYFNYEAQQDKSGLPNDRFSAERPEGSISTLTIQRTEQRDSAMYRCASSLYGGEQFFGPGTRLTVL.